This T cell receptor beta chain stems from a study of beta chain features in type 1 diabetes. Study summary: Sorted cells from all samples, numbering some 99,000,000, were examined. Findings and caveats of the study: At VDJ recombination sites, type 1 diabetes patients had fewer insertions and more deleted nucleotides.

A word on this clone: Its antigen is as yet unknown.

Expressed TCRB transcripts were sequenced after all isolated RNA was converted to cDNA. Sequencing was performed with immunoSEQ multiplex PCR; in TCRdb, only in-frame clones are kept and a portion is missing. The sample holds some 22,000 clones, more than 60% seen once. Germline V gene sequence: CDR1 SGHVS, CDR2 FQNEAQ. This CDR3 is built from 13 residues. The trim removed 3 bases at V and 6 bases at J, leaving 2 bases unmatched. The chain has TRBV7-8 and TRBJ1-5; 7 positions agree with TRBD1. This receptor was obtained from a woman aged 40 to 49 in good health. The material sequenced was Tregs from blood. Written as DNA, the CDR3 is TGTGCCAGCAGCTTGACAGGGTCTCAGCCCCAGCATTTT. Residues: CASSLTGSQPQHF.